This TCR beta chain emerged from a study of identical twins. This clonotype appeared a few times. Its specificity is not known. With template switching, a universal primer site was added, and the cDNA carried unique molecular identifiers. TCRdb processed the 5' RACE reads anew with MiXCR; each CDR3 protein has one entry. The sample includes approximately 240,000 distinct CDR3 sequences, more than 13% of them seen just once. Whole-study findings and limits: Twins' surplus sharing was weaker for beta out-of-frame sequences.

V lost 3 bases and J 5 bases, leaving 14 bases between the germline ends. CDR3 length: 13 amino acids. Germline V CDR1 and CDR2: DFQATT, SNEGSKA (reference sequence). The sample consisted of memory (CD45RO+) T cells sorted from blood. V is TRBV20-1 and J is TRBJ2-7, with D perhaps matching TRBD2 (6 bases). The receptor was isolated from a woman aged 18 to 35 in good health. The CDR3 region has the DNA TGCAGTGCTAGGCCTAGCGCCCTTAACGAGCAGTACTTC. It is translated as CSARPSALNEQYF.